The present T cell receptor beta chain was sequenced within a study of blood T cell repertoires in COVID-19 (dated by TCRdb to 2020 to 2021). Broadly, across the study: Samples from collaborators originated in the United States, Italy and Spain and spanned both the acute and convalescent phases of COVID-19. Samples were obtained from the ongoing ImmuneRACE study (first 160 participants) and from about 1,300 subjects provided by 6 global collaborators. Sample metadata almost always included a de-identified subject ID, COVID-19 status, age in years and sex. The repertoires were released in a freely available public database intended as a resource for research on the immune response to SARS-CoV-2. The material from the prospective study consisted of cDNA or gDNA derived from T cells, B-cell-depleted T cells, or PBMCs. Where HLA class I and class II types were available, the types were taken from metadata supplied by the sample provider, not from assay-based typing. Subjects who had been exposed to COVID-19, were actively infected with it, or had recovered from it provided the deeply sampled blood TCRbeta repertoires that made up the dataset.

TCRbeta CDR3 regions were amplified from genomic DNA by means of the immunoSEQ Assay, a bias-controlled multiplex PCR. Per the original workflow: Nucleated cell counts per sample were estimated from amplification of reference gene primers within the assay. To quantify the absolute abundance of each unique TCRbeta CDR3 rearrangement, sequence reads were collapsed and filtered. For each sample, productive Simpson clonality was calculated by taking the square root of Simpson's diversity index across productive rearrangements. What TCRdb holds here is the immuneACCESS table cut down to in-frame rearrangements. Part of the clones is not present; checked against another copy, under half of the missing clones reflect an unresolved V gene, and the others are unexplained. Clonal size and the V and J genes are those of that table, whereas D and trimming came from the DNA. Here the sample has hundreds of thousands of clones; approximately 86% occur a single time. Clones ranked in the top ten supply over 1% of the sample.

Results and caveats for the whole study, not just this receptor: The amount of clinical and demographic metadata varied by source and participant and was provided uncurated.

This clone showed up just a few times. The target of this receptor is not known. Base qualities are not provided; no much larger clone lies one nucleotide away. V is pruned by 2 bases and J by 0 bases, leaving 4 bases of the junction without a gene match. The CDR3, from cysteine to phenylalanine, totals 16 residues. Only the CDR3 part of the read is kept: 48 bases, read in frame from the first base. The germline V gene sets CDR1 to ENHRY and CDR2 to SYGVKD. Each collaborating institution followed its own protocols to collect whole blood in K2EDTA tubes. For TCRbeta analysis, collaborator samples were shipped as frozen whole blood, as isolated PBMCs, or as DNA extracted from either sample type.

The clonotype was recovered from a man between 65 and 79 years old with acute or convalescent COVID-19. This chain is built from TRBV10-3 and TRBJ1-1; 9 nucleotides in the junction match TRBD1. The specimen sequenced was peripheral blood. The CDR3 region has the sequence CAISEGTGSMNTEAFF. The nucleotide sequence is given as TGTGCCATCAGTGAGGGGACAGGGTCTATGAACACTGAAGCTTTCTTT.